These 10 T cell receptor beta chains originate from one sample sequenced in a study of T cell changes during pregnancy in multiple sclerosis. Clones were read by immunoSEQ multiplex PCR, and TCRdb kept only the in-frame ones, dropping some. The sample yields 35,000 to 45,000 clones, about 91% seen once. The sample here was CD4+ T cells from peripheral blood mononuclear cells, taken after pregnancy. The receptors were sampled from a female donor in good health, enrolled as a control in a pregnancy study.

The chain carries TRBV7-2 and TRBJ1-2; TRBD1 matches at 7 bases. The CDR3 is made up of 14 amino acids. Trimming at V came to 5 bases and at J to 2 bases, leaving 5 bases not matched to a gene. The germline gives CDR1 SGHTA, CDR2 FQGNSA. Here the CDR3 reads CASSPKTGNYGYTF. The DNA of the CDR3 is TGTGCCAGCAGCCCCAAGACAGGGAACTATGGCTACACCTTC.

This chain links TRBV11-3 with TRBJ2-2; D gene unclear. Germline CDR1 reads SGHNT; CDR2 reads YENEEA. The CDR3 contains 13 residues. V lost 5 bases and J 5 bases, leaving 9 bases between the germline ends. The CDR3 nucleotides read TGTGCCAGCAGCCCCACATGGACCGGGGAGCTGTTTTTT. Its translation is CASSPTWTGELFF. Together with reference TRBV11-3 and TRBJ2-2, the CDR3 gives the full variable domain: EAGVVQSPRYKIIEKKQPVAFWCNPISGHNTLYWYLQNLGQGPELLIRYENEEAVDDSQLPKDRFSAERLKGVDSTLKIQPAELGDSAVYLCASSPTWTGELFFGEGSRLTVL.

This clone was seen only once. The chain employs TRBV2 and TRBJ2-3; 13 positions agree with TRBD2. This CDR3 has 15 residues. CDR1 SNHLY and CDR2 FYNNEI come from the germline V gene. The junction had 5 bases not matched to a gene; V was cut back by 6 bases and J by 5 bases. The CDR3 spells CASSGTSGTVDTQYF. Here the CDR3 DNA reads TGTGCCAGCAGCGGGACTAGCGGGACCGTAGATACGCAGTATTTT.

V and J are TRBV19 and TRBJ1-2; 9 positions agree with TRBD1. With V trimmed by 6 bases and J by 1 base, 12 bases remained unmatched. The germline gives CDR1 LNHDA, CDR2 SQIVND (reference sequence). This CDR3 region has 17 residues. CDR3 protein: CASSLGTGRLLNYGYTF. The CDR3 nucleotides read TGTGCCAGTAGCCTGGGGACAGGGAGGCTTCTTAACTATGGCTACACCTTC.

In the case of this clone: At one of its ends the junction is not consistent with the germline gene, which may arise from a read error. CDR3 loop: CASRPTGNTEAFF. In DNA form, the CDR3 reads TGTGCCAGCAGACCAACAGGGAACACAGAAGCTTTCTTT. The rearrangement links TRBV28 to TRBJ1-1, with a tentative D call TRBD1 (6 bases). CDR1 and CDR2 (germline): MDHEN, SYDVKM. The CDR3 has 13 residues. Full variable domain (outside the CDR3, taken from reference TRBV28 and TRBJ1-1): DVKVTQSSRYLVKRTGEKVFLECVQDMDHENMFWYRQDPGLGLRLIYFSYDVKMKEKGDIPEGYSVSREKKERFSLILESASTNQTSMYLCASRPTGNTEAFFGQGTRLTVV.

This chain links TRBV19 with TRBJ1-1, with a tentative D call TRBD1 (6 bases). With 6 bases removed from V and 1 base from J, the gap between germline ends came to 15 bases. The CDR3 is 15 amino acids. The germline CDR1 and CDR2 sequences are LNHDA and SQIVND (reference sequence). The CDR3 spells CASRDHRDKNTEAFF. The CDR3 DNA reads TGTGCCAGTAGGGACCACCGGGACAAGAACACTGAAGCTTTCTTT.

The CDR3 here is CASSLQREVHEQYF. In DNA form, the CDR3 reads TGTGCCAGCAGCTTACAGCGGGAAGTCCACGAGCAGTACTTC. The rearrangement joins TRBV7-2 to TRBJ2-7, with 7 bases matching TRBD2. Germline CDR1 is SGHTA and CDR2 is FQGNSA. The CDR3 consists of 14 residues. The J segment lost 5 bases and the V segment lost 2 bases, leaving 6 bases of the junction unmatched.

V usage is TRBV14 and J usage is TRBJ2-7; D perhaps matches TRBD1 (8 bases). The CDR3 contains 14 residues. The germline V gene encodes CDR1 SGHDN and CDR2 FVKESK. The V end was cut by 5 bases, the J end by 8 bases, with 19 bases between. The CDR3 loop is CASSSQGGRYKQYF. In nucleotides, the CDR3 is TGTGCCAGCAGCTCACAGGGGGGGCGTTATAAGCAGTACTTC.

The chain is built from TRBV18 and TRBJ1-6, with 9 nucleotides matching TRBD1. V shed 6 bases, J shed 9 bases, and the junction held 12 bases outside the gene matches. CDR1 KGHSH and CDR2 LQKENI come from the germline V gene. The CDR3 has 16 residues. CDR3 region: CASSKPGTGFSSPLHF. CDR3 in DNA: TGTGCCAGCTCTAAACCGGGGACAGGGTTTTCTTCACCCCTCCACTTT.

V usage is TRBV4-3 and J usage is TRBJ1-2; 9 bases line up with TRBD1. V was pared by 5 bases and J by 0 bases, with 7 bases of the junction left unmatched. The CDR3 totals 16 residues. Germline-derived CDR1 and CDR2 are LGHNA and YSLEER. Here the CDR3 reads CASSSVGQGTNYGYTF. The CDR3 nucleotides read TGCGCCAGCAGCTCCGTAGGACAGGGGACTAACTATGGCTACACCTTC.